The 26 T cell receptor beta chains below come from one sample, sequenced in a study of long-term antiretroviral therapy in people with HIV. A v3.0 immunoSEQ assay was performed at survey level. Sequenced by immunoSEQ multiplex PCR; TCRdb stores in-frame clones only, minus some. Here the sample spans over 25,000 clones, just under 80% being singletons. The sample in question was unsorted PBMCs, obtained 1.5 years before starting antiretroviral therapy. The origin of the receptors is a man aged 18 to 29 with HIV.

The chain uses TRBV5-6 and TRBJ1-2; no firm D call. This CDR3 is built from 13 residues. Germline CDR1 SGHDT, CDR2 YYEEEE. Trimming removed 1 base at V and 4 bases at J, with 8 bases between. The CDR3 bases are TGTGCCAGCAGCTTGACCTCCCCCTATGGCTACACCTTC. Translation gives CASSLTSPYGYTF.

The CDR3 sequence is CASSLGTSGPYEQYF. Written as DNA, the CDR3 is TGTGCCAGCAGCTTAGGGACTAGCGGGCCCTACGAGCAGTACTTC. The chain employs TRBV11-2 and TRBJ2-7, with 11 bases matching TRBD2. The CDR3 extends over 15 amino acids. The V gene end was trimmed by 1 base and the J gene end by 2 bases; junction bases not matched to a gene: 1. Germline V gene lookup returns CDR1 SGHAT and CDR2 FQNNGV.

The gene calls are TRBV7-2 and TRBJ2-2; no clear D gene. The germline gives CDR1 SGHTA, CDR2 FQGNSA. CDR3 length: 16 residues. The V end was cut by 5 bases, the J end by 5 bases, with 18 bases between. CDR3 sequence reads: CASSPPSPSRTGELFF. In nucleotides, the CDR3 is TGTGCCAGCAGCCCCCCTAGTCCATCACGGACCGGGGAGCTGTTTTTT.

V gene TRBV2 combines with J gene TRBJ2-5; no clear D gene. Per the germline V gene, CDR1 is SNHLY and CDR2 is FYNNEI. The CDR3 has 13 residues. V was cut by 1 base and J by 5 bases, with 8 bases left in between. The CDR3 DNA is TGTGCCAGCAGTGAAGAGGTGGAGGAGACCCAGTACTTC. It codes for CASSEEVEETQYF.

The V and J genes are TRBV7-2 and TRBJ1-1; 7 positions match TRBD1. Germline V gene data show CDR1 as SGHTA and CDR2 as FQGNSA. J was trimmed by 1 base and V by 5 bases; bases with no gene match: 7. CDR3 size: 15 residues. CDR3 sequence: CASSTRTGTNTEAFF. CDR3 DNA: TGTGCCAGCAGCACAAGGACAGGAACGAACACTGAAGCTTTCTTT.

The V gene is TRBV30, the J gene TRBJ2-7; TRBD2 might be the D (5 bases). The CDR3 contains 13 residues. Germline CDR1 GTSNPN, CDR2 SVGIG (reference sequence). Between the trimmed V and J ends, which lost 2 bases and 4 bases, there was a span of 12 bases. This chain's CDR3 is CAWSISGFYEQYF. For the CDR3, the DNA is TGTGCCTGGAGTATCAGCGGATTTTACGAGCAGTACTTC.

For this clone: A read error may produce the germline difference seen at one junction end. This chain uses TRBV5-5 with TRBJ2-3; D is perhaps TRBD1 or TRBD2 (5 bases each). Germline V lookup: CDR1 SGHKS, CDR2 YYEKEE (reference sequence). This CDR3 contains 17 residues. The CDR3 region is CASSLPRWGIITHTQYF. In DNA, the CDR3 is TGTGCCAGCAGCTTGCCACGTTGGGGGATTATCACACATACGCAGTATTTT.

This chain uses TRBV19 with TRBJ2-7, with 13 bases aligning to TRBD2. Germline V gives CDR1 LNHDA, CDR2 SQIVND (reference sequence). This CDR3 is built from 15 residues. V gave up 4 bases and J gave up 4 bases; unmatched junction bases: 4. CDR3 amino acids: CASSTGLAGRYEQYF. In DNA, the CDR3 is TGTGCCAGTAGTACGGGACTAGCGGGAAGGTACGAGCAGTACTTC. The full variable domain, its missing parts supplied by reference TRBV19 and TRBJ2-7, is DGGITQSPKYLFRKEGQNVTLSCEQNLNHDAMYWYRQDPGQGLRLIYYSQIVNDFQKGDIAEGYSVSREKKESFPLTVTSAQKNPTAFYLCASSTGLAGRYEQYFGPGTRLTVT.

The V call is TRBV20-1, the J call TRBJ2-1; no firm D call. The V end was cut by 5 bases, the J end by 4 bases, with 6 bases between. The CDR3 has 11 residues. The germline gives CDR1 DFQATT, CDR2 SNEGSKA (reference sequence). CDR3 residues: CSAHDYNEQFF. The CDR3 coding sequence is TGCAGTGCTCACGATTACAATGAGCAGTTCTTC.

In nucleotides, the CDR3 is TGTGCCTGGAGTGTAGACTCGAACACTGAAGCTTTCTTT. Translating gives CAWSVDSNTEAFF. V gene TRBV30 combines with J gene TRBJ1-1; no clear D. The CDR3 has 13 amino acids. The germline V and J ends were trimmed by 0 bases and 1 base, with 6 bases remaining between them. Germline V gives CDR1 GTSNPN, CDR2 SVGIG (reference sequence).

This chain connects TRBV28 to TRBJ1-2, with 9 bases fitting TRBD1. The CDR3 runs 14 residues. The germline V gene encodes CDR1 MDHEN and CDR2 SYDVKM. V was pared by 8 bases and J by 3 bases, with 7 bases of the junction left unmatched. CDR3 DNA sequence: TGTGCCAGCGGATTCACAGGGGGCTACTATGGCTACACCTTC. Its protein product is CASGFTGGYYGYTF.

V and J are TRBV29-1 and TRBJ2-2, with D possibly called TRBD1 or TRBD2 (5 bases each). V was trimmed by 2 bases and J by 4 bases, leaving 14 bases between them. The CDR3 consists of 15 residues. The germline gives CDR1 SQVTM, CDR2 ANQGSEA. CDR3 loop: CSVEYGARGTGELFF. CDR3 DNA: TGCAGCGTTGAATACGGGGCTCGCGGCACCGGGGAGCTGTTTTTT.

This chain links TRBV5-1 with TRBJ2-4, with 7 bases aligning to TRBD1. The germline gives CDR1 SGHRS, CDR2 YFSETQ. The trim removed 0 bases at V and 9 bases at J, leaving 0 bases unmatched. The CDR3 runs to 12 residues. The CDR3 protein is CASSLAGGIQYF. As DNA, the CDR3 is TGCGCCAGCAGCTTGGCAGGGGGCATTCAGTACTTC.

The V and J genes are TRBV7-8 and TRBJ2-5, with 7 bases identical to TRBD1. The CDR3 runs 15 residues. Germline V lookup: CDR1 SGHVS, CDR2 FQNEAQ. The J segment lost 2 bases and the V segment lost 3 bases, leaving 6 bases of the junction unmatched. The CDR3, as DNA: TGTGCCAGCAGCTTTAGCCCGGGACAGCAAGAGACCCAGTACTTC. Encoded protein: CASSFSPGQQETQYF.

V usage is TRBV30 and J usage is TRBJ2-5; 9 positions agree with TRBD1. The J segment lost 4 bases and the V segment lost 2 bases, leaving 11 bases of the junction unmatched. This CDR3 spans 16 amino acids. Germline-derived CDR1 and CDR2 are GTSNPN and SVGIG (reference sequence). The CDR3 here is CAWSLKDRGNRETQYF. The CDR3 DNA reads as TGTGCCTGGAGTTTAAAAGACAGGGGGAATCGAGAGACCCAGTACTTC.

The V gene is TRBV5-4, the J gene TRBJ1-3; D gene uncertain. V lost 4 bases and J lost 0, with 11 bases in between. The germline gives CDR1 SGHNT, CDR2 YYREEE (reference sequence). The CDR3 runs to 15 residues. CDR3 sequence (DNA): TGTGCCAGCAGCCCGAGTTCGCACTCTGGAAACACCATATATTTT. As protein: CASSPSSHSGNTIYF.

This chain connects TRBV7-2 to TRBJ1-5; D ambiguous. The CDR3 covers 13 residues. Germline-derived CDR1 and CDR2 are SGHTA and FQGNSA. With 5 bases removed from V and 0 bases from J, the gap between germline ends came to 5 bases. The CDR3 protein is CASSPSSNQPQHF. The CDR3 DNA reads as TGTGCCAGCAGCCCCAGTAGCAATCAGCCCCAGCATTTT.

The V and J genes are TRBV5-1 and TRBJ2-1; no firm D call. Germline lookup yields CDR1 SGHRS and CDR2 YFSETQ. The CDR3 runs to 15 residues. The V gene lost 4 bases and the J gene lost 9 bases, with 20 bases spanning the gap. The CDR3 spells CASSATPEPLAEQFF. DNA of the CDR3: TGCGCCAGCAGCGCCACCCCGGAGCCACTCGCTGAGCAGTTCTTC.

This clone has more than one count but fewer than ten. CDR3 sequence reads: CAWGSGDLRATGNTIYF. CDR3 coding DNA: TGTGCCTGGGGGTCCGGGGACCTGAGAGCCACTGGAAACACCATATATTTT. The chain recombines TRBV30 with TRBJ1-3; D perhaps matches TRBD1 (5 bases). CDR3 length: 17 residues. Trimming cost V 5 bases and J 2 bases, with 22 bases left between them. CDR1 GTSNPN and CDR2 SVGIG come from the germline V gene (reference sequence).

To note about this clone: Distinct nucleotide sequences in the sample also encode this CDR3. The gene calls are TRBV27 and TRBJ2-3; D gene uncertain. V shed 0 bases and J shed 0 bases, with 7 bases lying between them. CDR1 is MNHEY, CDR2 SMNVEV, per germline (reference sequence). CDR3 length equals 15 residues. The CDR3 reads CASSLSIGSTDTQYF. CDR3 DNA: TGTGCCAGCAGTTTATCGATTGGAAGCACAGATACGCAGTATTTT.

The chain is built from TRBV30 and TRBJ1-1; D possibly corresponds to TRBD1 (6 bases). CDR3 length: 13 residues. The germline V gene has CDR1 GTSNPN and CDR2 SVGIG (reference sequence). Trimming removed 2 bases at V and 5 bases at J, with 12 bases between. This CDR3 is CAWSTGSGTEAFF. CDR3 DNA sequence: TGTGCCTGGAGTACAGGGTCGGGAACTGAAGCTTTCTTT.

The J gene is TRBJ2-2, the V gene TRBV7-3; TRBD2 matches at 14 bases. The ends lost 5 bases at V and 5 bases at J; junction bases unmatched: 7. The CDR3 is made up of 17 amino acids. Germline loops: CDR1 SGHTA, CDR2 FQGTGA. CDR3 coding DNA: TGTGCCAGCAGCCCCCCCGGGACTAGCGGGAGAACCGGGGAGCTGTTTTTT. Its translation: CASSPPGTSGRTGELFF.

The gene calls are TRBV18 and TRBJ1-5; D unresolved. Germline CDR1 KGHSH, CDR2 LQKENI. This CDR3 has 15 residues. Between the trimmed V and J ends, which lost 1 base and 3 bases, there was a span of 10 bases. The CDR3 region has the DNA TGTGCCAGCTCACCACAGGAAGCTTTCAATCAGCCCCAGCATTTT. Its protein is CASSPQEAFNQPQHF.

The chain has TRBV28 and TRBJ2-5; a weak D match, TRBD1 (5 bases). CDR1 is MDHEN, CDR2 SYDVKM, per germline. This CDR3 contains 14 residues. The V and J ends lost 6 bases and 2 bases respectively, with 13 bases between them. The chain's CDR3 is CASSPSTAQETQYF. CDR3 nucleotides: TGTGCCAGCAGCCCATCGACAGCACAAGAGACCCAGTACTTC.

The chain couples TRBV15 to TRBJ2-1, with D maybe TRBD2 (6 bases). The CDR3 has 13 residues. Trimming stripped 7 bases from V and 2 bases from J, with 9 bases between. The germline V gene has CDR1 LNHNV and CDR2 YYDKDF (reference sequence). The CDR3 sequence is CATKGGTYNEQFF. CDR3 sequence (DNA): TGTGCCACCAAAGGAGGGACCTACAATGAGCAGTTCTTC. The full variable domain, its missing parts supplied by reference TRBV15 and TRBJ2-1, is DAMVIQNPRYQVTQFGKPVTLSCSQTLNHNVMYWYQQKSSQAPKLLFHYYDKDFNNEADTPDNFQSRRPNTSFCFLDIRSPGLGDTAMYLCATKGGTYNEQFFGPGTRLTVL.

This sequence joins TRBV5-1 and TRBJ2-3; a possible D gene is TRBD2 (5 bases). The CDR3 length is 15 residues. V was shortened by 1 base and J by 0 bases, with 9 bases between the two germline ends. Germline V gene lookup returns CDR1 SGHRS and CDR2 YFSETQ. CDR3 nucleotides: TGCGCCAGCAGCTTGAATCTAGCTAGCACAGATACGCAGTATTTT. Amino acid sequence: CASSLNLASTDTQYF.